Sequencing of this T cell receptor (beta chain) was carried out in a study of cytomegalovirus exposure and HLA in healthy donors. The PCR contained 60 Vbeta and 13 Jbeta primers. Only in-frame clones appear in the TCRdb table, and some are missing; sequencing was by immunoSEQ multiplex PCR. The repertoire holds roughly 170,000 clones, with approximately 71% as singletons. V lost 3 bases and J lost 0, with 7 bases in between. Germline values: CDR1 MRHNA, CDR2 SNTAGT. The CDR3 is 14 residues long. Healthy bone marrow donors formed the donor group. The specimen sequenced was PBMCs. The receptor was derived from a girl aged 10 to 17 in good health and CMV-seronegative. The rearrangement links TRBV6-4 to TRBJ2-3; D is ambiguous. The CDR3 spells CASSDEASTDTQYF. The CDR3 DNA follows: TGTGCCAGCAGTGATGAAGCTAGCACAGATACGCAGTATTTT.